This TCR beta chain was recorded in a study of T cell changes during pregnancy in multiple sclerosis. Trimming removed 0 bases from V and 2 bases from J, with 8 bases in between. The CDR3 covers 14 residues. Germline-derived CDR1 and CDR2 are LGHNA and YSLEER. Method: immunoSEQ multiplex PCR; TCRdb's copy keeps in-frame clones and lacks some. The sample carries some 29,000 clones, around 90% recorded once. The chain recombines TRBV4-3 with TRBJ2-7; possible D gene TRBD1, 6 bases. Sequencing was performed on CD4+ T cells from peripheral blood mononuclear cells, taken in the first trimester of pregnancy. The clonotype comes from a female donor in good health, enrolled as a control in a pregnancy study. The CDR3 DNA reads TGCGCCAGCAGCCAAGATCCAGGGGCCTACGAGCAGTACTTC. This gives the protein CASSQDPGAYEQYF.